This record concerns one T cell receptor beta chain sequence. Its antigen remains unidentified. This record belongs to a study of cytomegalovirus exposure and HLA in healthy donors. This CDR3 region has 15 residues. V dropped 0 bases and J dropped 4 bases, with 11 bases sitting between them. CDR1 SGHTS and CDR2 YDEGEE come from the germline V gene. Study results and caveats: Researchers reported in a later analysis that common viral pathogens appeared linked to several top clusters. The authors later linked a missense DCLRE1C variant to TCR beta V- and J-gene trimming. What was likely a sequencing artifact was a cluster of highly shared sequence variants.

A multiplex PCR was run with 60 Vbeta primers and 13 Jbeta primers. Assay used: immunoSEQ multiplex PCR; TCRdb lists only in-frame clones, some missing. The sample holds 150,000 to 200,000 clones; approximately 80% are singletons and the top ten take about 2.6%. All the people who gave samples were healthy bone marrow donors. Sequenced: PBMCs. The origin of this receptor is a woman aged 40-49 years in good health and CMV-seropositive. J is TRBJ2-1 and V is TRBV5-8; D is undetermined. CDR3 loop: CASSLGTVPYNEQFF. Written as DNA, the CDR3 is TGTGCCAGCAGCTTGGGTACAGTACCATACAATGAGCAGTTCTTC.